This T cell receptor (beta chain) appears in the sequencing data of a study of post-analysis software for immune sequencing data. Study outcomes and limitations: In patients, roughly 5 TRBV segments were more frequent than in controls, with TRBV5-6, TRBV5-1 and TRBV20-1 among them.

Unique molecular identifiers had been added to the TCR beta cDNA libraries. TCRdb ran MiXCR on the PCR reads and lists one entry per CDR3 protein. The sample holds hundreds of thousands of distinct CDR3 sequences, about 32% seen once. With 1 base clipped from V and 6 bases from J, the junction kept 6 bases outside the gene matches. The CDR3 totals 15 residues. The germline V gene encodes CDR1 SGDLS and CDR2 YYNGEE. This clonotype appeared a few times. Its antigen is currently unknown. The source is a girl aged 5-17 years with multiple sclerosis. Sequenced sample: blood. This rearrangement joins TRBV9 to TRBJ1-3, with 8 bases that match TRBD1. DNA for the CDR3: TGTGCCAGCAGCGTACAGGGGGCAAGGACAAACACCATATATTTT. Protein product: CASSVQGARTNTIYF.